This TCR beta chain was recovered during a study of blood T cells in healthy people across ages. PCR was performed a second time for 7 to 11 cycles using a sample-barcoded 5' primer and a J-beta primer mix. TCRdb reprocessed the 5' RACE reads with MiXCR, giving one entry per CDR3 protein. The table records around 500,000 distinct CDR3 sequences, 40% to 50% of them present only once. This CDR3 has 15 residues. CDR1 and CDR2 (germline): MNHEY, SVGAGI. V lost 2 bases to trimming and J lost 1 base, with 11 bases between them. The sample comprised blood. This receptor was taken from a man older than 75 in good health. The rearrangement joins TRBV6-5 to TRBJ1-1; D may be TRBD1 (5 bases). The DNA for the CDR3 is TGTGCCAGCAGTTACGGTGGGGCACCGAACACTGAAGCTTTCTTT. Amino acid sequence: CASSYGGAPNTEAFF.